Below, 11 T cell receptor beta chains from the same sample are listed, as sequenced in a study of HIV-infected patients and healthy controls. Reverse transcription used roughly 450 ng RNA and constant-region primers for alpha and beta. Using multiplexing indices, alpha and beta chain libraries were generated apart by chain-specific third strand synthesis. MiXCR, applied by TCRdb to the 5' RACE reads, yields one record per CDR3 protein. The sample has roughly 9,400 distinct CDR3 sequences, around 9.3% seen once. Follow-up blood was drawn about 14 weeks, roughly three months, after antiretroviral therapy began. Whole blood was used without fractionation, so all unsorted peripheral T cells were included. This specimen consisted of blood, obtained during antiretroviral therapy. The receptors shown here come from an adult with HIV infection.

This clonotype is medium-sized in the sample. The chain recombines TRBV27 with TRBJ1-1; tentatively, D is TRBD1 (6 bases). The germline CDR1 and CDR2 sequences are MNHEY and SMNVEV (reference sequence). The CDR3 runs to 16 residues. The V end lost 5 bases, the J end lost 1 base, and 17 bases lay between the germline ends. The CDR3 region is CASSPPRQGKNTEAFF. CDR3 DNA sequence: TGTGCCAGCAGTCCCCCGAGGCAGGGGAAGAACACTGAAGCTTTCTTT.

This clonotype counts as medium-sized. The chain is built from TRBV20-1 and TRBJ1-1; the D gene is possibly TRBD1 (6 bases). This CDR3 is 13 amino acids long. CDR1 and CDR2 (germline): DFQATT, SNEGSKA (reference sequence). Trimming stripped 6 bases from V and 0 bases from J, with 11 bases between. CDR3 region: CSAEDRLNTEAFF. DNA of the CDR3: TGCAGTGCAGAGGACAGATTGAACACTGAAGCTTTCTTT.

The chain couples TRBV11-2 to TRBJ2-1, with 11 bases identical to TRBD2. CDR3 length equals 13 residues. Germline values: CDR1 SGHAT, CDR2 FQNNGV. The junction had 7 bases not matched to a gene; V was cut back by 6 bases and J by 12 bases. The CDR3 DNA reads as TGTGCCAGCAGGATAGCGGGAGGGCCGTGGCAGTTCTTC. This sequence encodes CASRIAGGPWQFF. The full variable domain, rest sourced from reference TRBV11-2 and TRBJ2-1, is EAGVAQSPRYKIIEKRQSVAFWCNPISGHATLYWYQQILGQGPKLLIQFQNNGVVDDSQLPKDRFSAERLKGVDSTLKIQPAKLEDSAVYLCASRIAGGPWQFFGPGTRLTVL.

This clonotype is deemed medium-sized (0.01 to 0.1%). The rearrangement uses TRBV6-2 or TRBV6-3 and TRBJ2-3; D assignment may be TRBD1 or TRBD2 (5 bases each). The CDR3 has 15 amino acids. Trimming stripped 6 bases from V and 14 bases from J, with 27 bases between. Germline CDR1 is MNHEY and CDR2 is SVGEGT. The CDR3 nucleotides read TGTGCCAGCAGAACCTATCGGACAACTGCCCGGGATGCGTATTTT. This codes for CASRTYRTTARDAYF.

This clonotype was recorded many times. The CDR3 here is CASSLWWRGDNEQFF. The CDR3 nucleotides read TGTGCCAGCAGCTTATGGTGGCGAGGAGACAATGAGCAGTTCTTC. This chain links TRBV7-9 with TRBJ2-1, with D uncertain. The V end lost 2 bases, the J end lost 5 bases, and 13 bases lay between the germline ends. Germline values: CDR1 SEHNR, CDR2 FQNEAQ (reference sequence). CDR3 size: 15 residues. Full variable domain (rest looked up from reference TRBV7-9 and TRBJ2-1): DTGVSQNPRHKITKRGQNVTFRCDPISEHNRLYWYRQTLGQGPEFLTYFQNEAQLEKSRLLSDRFSAERPKGSFSTLEIQRTEQGDSAMYLCASSLWWRGDNEQFFGPGTRLTVL.

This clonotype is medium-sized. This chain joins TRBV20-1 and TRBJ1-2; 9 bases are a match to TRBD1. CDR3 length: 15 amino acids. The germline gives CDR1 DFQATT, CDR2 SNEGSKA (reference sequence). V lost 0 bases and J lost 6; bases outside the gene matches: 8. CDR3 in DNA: TGCAGTGCTAGAGATCCACAGGGGGCGAATGATGGCTACACCTTC. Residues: CSARDPQGANDGYTF.

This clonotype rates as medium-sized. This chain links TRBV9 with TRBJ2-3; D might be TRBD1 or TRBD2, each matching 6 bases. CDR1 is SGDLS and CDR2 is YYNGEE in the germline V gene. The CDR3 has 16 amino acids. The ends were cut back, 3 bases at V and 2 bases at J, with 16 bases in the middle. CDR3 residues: CASSALGGQITDTQYF. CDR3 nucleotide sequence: TGTGCCAGCAGCGCCTTGGGGGGCCAAATCACAGATACGCAGTATTTT.

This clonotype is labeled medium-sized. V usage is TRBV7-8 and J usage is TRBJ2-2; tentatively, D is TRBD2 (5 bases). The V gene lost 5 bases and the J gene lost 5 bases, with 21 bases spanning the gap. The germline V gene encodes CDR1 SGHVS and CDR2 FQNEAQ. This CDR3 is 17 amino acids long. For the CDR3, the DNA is TGTGCCAGCAGCCTAGTCCCGGGGTCTAGAAGTACCGGGGAGCTGTTTTTT. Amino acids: CASSLVPGSRSTGELFF.

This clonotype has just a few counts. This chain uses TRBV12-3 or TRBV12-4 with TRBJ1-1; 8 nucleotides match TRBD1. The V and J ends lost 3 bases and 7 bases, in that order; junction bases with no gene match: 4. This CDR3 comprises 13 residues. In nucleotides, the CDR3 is TGTGCCAGCAGTTTCGGGACAGGTAGTGAAGCTTTCTTT. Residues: CASSFGTGSEAFF.

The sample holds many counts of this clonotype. The CDR3 reads CSAKTGGNQPQHF. CDR3 coding DNA: TGCAGTGCCAAGACAGGGGGGAATCAGCCCCAGCATTTT. V usage is TRBV20-1 and J usage is TRBJ1-5; the match to TRBD1 covers 9 bases. The CDR3 totals 13 residues. V dropped 6 bases and J dropped 4; count of bases not matched to a gene: 4. Germline V gene lookup returns CDR1 DFQATT and CDR2 SNEGSKA (reference sequence).

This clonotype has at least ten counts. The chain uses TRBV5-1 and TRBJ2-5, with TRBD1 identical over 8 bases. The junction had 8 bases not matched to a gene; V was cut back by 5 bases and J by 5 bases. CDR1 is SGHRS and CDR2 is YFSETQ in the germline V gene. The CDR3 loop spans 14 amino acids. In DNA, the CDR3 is TGCGCCAGCAGTTCTGGGACAGGTCGGGAGACCCAGTACTTC. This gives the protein CASSSGTGRETQYF.